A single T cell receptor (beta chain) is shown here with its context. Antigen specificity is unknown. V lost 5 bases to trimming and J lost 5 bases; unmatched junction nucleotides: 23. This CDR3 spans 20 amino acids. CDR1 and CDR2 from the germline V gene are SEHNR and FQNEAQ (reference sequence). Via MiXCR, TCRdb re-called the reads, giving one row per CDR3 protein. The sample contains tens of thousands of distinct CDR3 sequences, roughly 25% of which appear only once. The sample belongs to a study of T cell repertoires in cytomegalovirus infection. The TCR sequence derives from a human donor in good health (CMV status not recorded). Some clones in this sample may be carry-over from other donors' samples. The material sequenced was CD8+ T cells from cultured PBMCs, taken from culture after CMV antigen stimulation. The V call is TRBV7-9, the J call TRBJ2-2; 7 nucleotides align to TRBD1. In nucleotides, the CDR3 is TGTGCCAGCAGCCCACTAGGGGGCCAGGGAAGTGTAACAATGACCGGGGAGCTGTTTTTT. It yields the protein CASSPLGGQGSVTMTGELFF. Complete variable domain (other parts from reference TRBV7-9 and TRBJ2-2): DTGVSQNPRHKITKRGQNVTFRCDPISEHNRLYWYRQTLGQGPEFLTYFQNEAQLEKSRLLSDRFSAERPKGSFSTLEIQRTEQGDSAMYLCASSPLGGQGSVTMTGELFFGEGSRLTVL.